This T cell receptor beta chain comes out of a study of blood T cell repertoires in COVID-19. The method was immunoSEQ multiplex PCR; TCRdb's version includes in-frame clones alone and lacks a portion of them. The repertoire has about 250,000 clones, more than 60% of them found once; the top ten carry over 3%. From germline, CDR1 is MNHEY and CDR2 SVGAGI. J lost 7 bases, V lost 1 base, and 1 base had no gene match. This CDR3 has 15 residues. The sequencing sample was made of peripheral blood. The chain recombines TRBV6-5 with TRBJ1-6; 10 nucleotides match TRBD1. The receptor's source is a woman aged 40-49 years with active or convalescent COVID-19. Here the CDR3 DNA reads TGTGCCAGCAGTTACTTGGGACAGGGGAATTCACCCCTCCACTTT. It is translated as CASSYLGQGNSPLHF.